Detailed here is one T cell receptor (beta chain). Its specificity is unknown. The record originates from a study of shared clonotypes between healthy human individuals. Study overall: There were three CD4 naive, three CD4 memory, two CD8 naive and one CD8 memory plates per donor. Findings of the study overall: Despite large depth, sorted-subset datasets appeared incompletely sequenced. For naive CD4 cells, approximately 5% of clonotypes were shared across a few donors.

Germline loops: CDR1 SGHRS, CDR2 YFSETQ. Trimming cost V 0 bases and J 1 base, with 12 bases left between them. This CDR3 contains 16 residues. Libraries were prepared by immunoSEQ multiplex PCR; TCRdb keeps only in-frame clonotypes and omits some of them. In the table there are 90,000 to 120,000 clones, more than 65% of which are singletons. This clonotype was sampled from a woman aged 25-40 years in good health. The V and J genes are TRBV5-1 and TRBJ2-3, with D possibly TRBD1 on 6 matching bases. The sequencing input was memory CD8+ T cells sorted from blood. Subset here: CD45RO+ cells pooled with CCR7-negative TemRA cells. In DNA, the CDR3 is TGCGCCAGCAGCTTGGCGCAGGGGACGGGCACAGATACGCAGTATTTT. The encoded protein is CASSLAQGTGTDTQYF.